Sequencing of this T cell receptor (beta chain) was carried out in a study of shared clonotypes between healthy human individuals. Data came from immunoSEQ multiplex PCR; TCRdb stores just in-frame clones and leaves some out. In the table there are around 2,000,000 clones, over 85% of which are singletons. For this clone: Its antigen is not identified.

V lost 9 bases and J 3 bases, leaving 11 bases between the germline ends. The germline gives CDR1 LNHDA, CDR2 SQIVND (reference sequence). The CDR3 consists of 12 residues. Study-level results: Investigators expected sequencing depth to affect clonotype sharing among donors.

Positive CCR7 selection of CD45RO-negative cells yielded the naive CD8 cells, and terminally differentiated effector memory CD45RA+ cells were excluded. Sequencing was done on a sample of naive CD8+ T cells sorted from blood. J is TRBJ1-2 and V is TRBV19, with D unresolved. The clonotype was recovered from a young man in good health. The CDR3 DNA is TGTGCCAGCTCTGGCGCGGACTATGGCTACACCTTC. Protein: CASSGADYGYTF.